A single sample is the source of the 28 T cell receptor beta chains below, sequenced in a study of blood T cell repertoires in COVID-19. The protocol was immunoSEQ multiplex PCR, while the TCRdb copy is restricted to in-frame clones and leaves out a portion. The sample has about 230,000 clones, roughly 80% seen once. The sequencing input was peripheral blood. The source is a man aged 45 to 65 with active or convalescent COVID-19.

V usage is TRBV18 and J usage is TRBJ1-2, with D possibly TRBD1 on 5 matching bases. Germline-derived CDR1 and CDR2 are KGHSH and LQKENI. CDR3 length: 15 amino acids. Trimming removed 1 base from V and 1 base from J, with 10 bases in between. The CDR3 here is CASSPLRASNYGYTF. CDR3 nucleotides: TGTGCCAGCTCACCACTCAGGGCGAGTAACTATGGCTACACCTTC.

The chain recombines TRBV6-1 with TRBJ1-1; weak D call: TRBD1 (5 bases). V was pared by 0 bases and J by 0 bases, with 5 bases between. Germline V lookup: CDR1 MNHNS, CDR2 SASEGT. CDR3 length: 14 residues. CDR3 residues: CASSEAGVNTEAFF. CDR3 DNA: TGTGCCAGCAGTGAAGCAGGGGTGAACACTGAAGCTTTCTTT.

The CDR3 spells CACRQGYSNQPQHF. The CDR3 DNA follows: TGTGCCTGCCGACAGGGGTATAGCAATCAGCCCCAGCATTTT. The rearrangement uses TRBV30 and TRBJ1-5, with 8 positions matching TRBD1. This CDR3 is 14 amino acids long. J gave up 0 bases and V 6 bases, and 4 bases lay outside the gene matches. Germline V gene lookup returns CDR1 GTSNPN and CDR2 SVGIG (reference sequence).

The chain links TRBV6-1 to TRBJ2-5; 11 bases agree with TRBD2. There are 15 residues in the CDR3. J lost 2 bases, V lost 3 bases, and 2 bases had no gene match. Germline CDR1 MNHNS, CDR2 SASEGT. CDR3 sequence reads: CASSDVAGGQETQYF. The CDR3 DNA follows: TGTGCCAGCAGTGACGTAGCGGGGGGGCAAGAGACCCAGTACTTC.

The chain has TRBV7-2 and TRBJ1-1; D gene uncertain. The CDR3 contains 14 residues. CDR1 is SGHTA, CDR2 FQGNSA, per germline. Trimming removed 4 bases from V and 1 base from J, with 10 bases in between. The CDR3 bases are TGTGCCAGCAGCTCCGCGGGAGGGAACACTGAAGCTTTCTTT. It specifies CASSSAGGNTEAFF.

V is TRBV28 and J is TRBJ1-2, with D perhaps matching TRBD1 (5 bases). This CDR3 is 14 amino acids long. Germline assignment: CDR1 MDHEN and CDR2 SYDVKM. V lost 3 bases and J 13 bases, leaving 21 bases between the germline ends. CDR3 protein: CASSLKGPPFGSTF. CDR3 nucleotide sequence: TGTGCCAGCAGTTTGAAGGGGCCTCCCTTTGGGTCCACCTTC.

Here the CDR3 DNA reads TGCGCCAGCAGCACTAGCGGAGGGGCGGGCACCGGGGAGCTGTTTTTT. Translated: CASSTSGGAGTGELFF. This chain links TRBV5-1 with TRBJ2-2, with 8 positions matching TRBD2. The CDR3 is made up of 16 amino acids. Germline V gene data show CDR1 as SGHRS and CDR2 as YFSETQ. V lost 4 bases and J lost 4; bases outside the gene matches: 9. Looking up the rest from reference TRBV5-1 and TRBJ2-2 gives the full variable domain: KAGVTQTPRYLIKTRGQQVTLSCSPISGHRSVSWYQQTPGQGLQFLFEYFSETQRNKGNFPGRFSGRQFSNSRSEMNVSTLELGDSALYLCASSTSGGAGTGELFFGEGSRLTVL.

V and J are TRBV7-6 and TRBJ2-7; D might be TRBD1 (5 bases). The germline gives CDR1 SGHVS, CDR2 FNYEAQ. Trimming left V 1 base short and J 1 base short, with 11 bases between. The CDR3 has 15 amino acids. CDR3 DNA sequence: TGTGCCAGCAGCTTAGGGACATCATCATCCTACGAGCAGTACTTC. The encoded protein is CASSLGTSSSYEQYF.

The chain has TRBV18 and TRBJ1-1; D gene ambiguous. The V end lost 5 bases, the J end lost 0 bases, and 7 bases lay between the germline ends. Germline loops: CDR1 KGHSH, CDR2 LQKENI. This CDR3 comprises 13 residues. The CDR3 sequence: CASSLEVNTEAFF. In DNA form, the CDR3 reads TGTGCCAGCTCATTGGAGGTGAACACTGAAGCTTTCTTT.

The chain couples TRBV21-1 to TRBJ2-4; TRBD1 is the table's D call, not checked against the DNA. TRBV21-1 is described as a pseudogene. The CDR3 is 18 amino acids. For the CDR3, the DNA is TGTGCCAGCAGCAAAGGCTCAGGGGCCGGGACAGGGAAGGACATTCAGTACTTC. Its protein product is CASSKGSGAGTGKDIQYF.

V gene TRBV28 combines with J gene TRBJ1-4, with D possibly being TRBD1 (6 bases). Germline CDR1 reads MDHEN; CDR2 reads SYDVKM. The CDR3 length is 17 residues. V lost 4 bases, J lost 3 bases, and 18 bases lay in between. CDR3 in amino acids: CASSSTRTVWANEKLFF. The CDR3 bases are TGTGCCAGCAGTTCGACGCGGACAGTCTGGGCTAATGAAAAACTGTTTTTT.

V usage is TRBV2 and J usage is TRBJ2-3, with TRBD2 matching over 7 bases. V lost 6 bases, J lost 7 bases, and 16 bases stayed unmatched. Germline V gene data show CDR1 as SNHLY and CDR2 as FYNNEI. The CDR3 is 16 amino acids. The chain's CDR3 is CASSAPPGGIAHTQYF. The DNA of the CDR3 is TGTGCCAGCAGCGCTCCCCCCGGGGGGATAGCACATACGCAGTATTTT. The full variable domain, in which reference TRBV2 and TRBJ2-3 provide the parts outside the CDR3, is EPEVTQTPSHQVTQMGQEVILRCVPISNHLYFYWYRQILGQKVEFLVSFYNNEISEKSEIFDDQFSVERPDGSNFTLKIRSTKLEDSAMYFCASSAPPGGIAHTQYFGPGTRLTVL.

This chain joins TRBV7-6 and TRBJ1-2, with 7 bases aligning to TRBD1. The CDR3 totals 15 residues. V dropped 1 base and J dropped 2; count of bases not matched to a gene: 4. CDR1 and CDR2 from the germline V gene are SGHVS and FNYEAQ. The CDR3 DNA is TGTGCCAGCAGCTTAGGGACAGGCACCAACTATGGCTACACCTTC. Amino acid sequence: CASSLGTGTNYGYTF.

The J gene is TRBJ2-1, the V gene TRBV18, with 11 bases matching TRBD2. CDR1 KGHSH and CDR2 LQKENI come from the germline V gene. The CDR3 covers 17 residues. V dropped 3 bases and J dropped 7; count of bases not matched to a gene: 11. The CDR3 loop reads CASSPSVAGGTINEQFF. Written as DNA, the CDR3 is TGTGCCAGCTCACCCTCTGTAGCGGGGGGGACTATTAATGAGCAGTTCTTC.

The genes are TRBV6-4 and TRBJ1-2; 8 nucleotides line up with TRBD1. The V gene end was trimmed by 6 bases and the J gene end by 4 bases; junction bases not matched to a gene: 13. Germline V gene sequence: CDR1 MRHNA, CDR2 SNTAGT. This CDR3 is 16 amino acids long. CDR3 nucleotide sequence: TGTGCCAGCAGCCCCTGGGGAGGGACAGGCGGCTATGGCTACACCTTC. Translation gives CASSPWGGTGGYGYTF.

Comments on this clone: Other DNA sequences in this sample translate to the same CDR3. V and J are TRBV5-1 and TRBJ1-6; 10 nucleotides align to TRBD1. Germline V gene data show CDR1 as SGHRS and CDR2 as YFSETQ. CDR3 length: 16 residues. V shed 0 bases and J 7 bases; nucleotides not matched to a gene: 4. The CDR3 bases are TGCGCCAGCAGCTTGGGTCTGGGACAGGGGAATTCACCCCTCCACTTT. This gives the protein CASSLGLGQGNSPLHF.

The chain uses TRBV19 and TRBJ1-5; tentative D call: TRBD1 (5 bases). The ends were cut back, 4 bases at V and 0 bases at J, with 10 bases in the middle. This CDR3 has 15 amino acids. Germline CDR1 is LNHDA and CDR2 is SQIVND (reference sequence). CDR3 residues: CASSKAGFSNQPQHF. CDR3 DNA sequence: TGTGCCAGTAGTAAGGCAGGGTTTAGCAATCAGCCCCAGCATTTT.

J is TRBJ1-2 and V is TRBV30, with no clear D. The CDR3 runs to 12 residues. Trimming pared 1 base from V and 0 bases from J, leaving 3 bases between. Germline CDR1 is GTSNPN and CDR2 is SVGIG (reference sequence). The CDR3 region is CAWSASNYGYTF. In nucleotides, the CDR3 is TGTGCCTGGAGTGCCTCTAACTATGGCTACACCTTC.

V and J are TRBV27 and TRBJ2-7; 9 positions agree with TRBD1. Germline trimming cut 2 bases from V and 4 bases from J; bases unmatched to any gene: 6. The germline gives CDR1 MNHEY, CDR2 SMNVEV (reference sequence). The CDR3 runs to 15 residues. CDR3 coding DNA: TGTGCCAGCAGTTTACTCGGGACAGGGAGGTACGAGCAGTACTTC. As protein: CASSLLGTGRYEQYF.

This chain connects TRBV28 to TRBJ1-3, with a tentative D call TRBD1 (6 bases). Germline CDR1 MDHEN, CDR2 SYDVKM. Trimming pared 2 bases from V and 0 bases from J, leaving 14 bases between. The CDR3 runs 17 residues. In nucleotides, the CDR3 is TGTGCCAGCAGTTTAGTTCAGGGGCCAGTCTCTGGAAACACCATATATTTT. Residues: CASSLVQGPVSGNTIYF.

This clone turned up a few times. J is TRBJ1-1 and V is TRBV5-4, with a weak D call TRBD1 (5 bases). From germline, CDR1 is SGHNT and CDR2 YYREEE (reference sequence). V was cut by 2 bases and J by 2 bases, with 10 bases left in between. This CDR3 has 14 residues. CDR3 region: CASSFQGRNTEAFF. CDR3 nucleotide sequence: TGTGCCAGCAGCTTCCAGGGTCGAAACACTGAAGCTTTCTTT.

The chain couples TRBV5-5 to TRBJ2-7; a weak D match, TRBD1 (6 bases). The CDR3 is 12 amino acids. Germline assignment: CDR1 SGHKS and CDR2 YYEKEE (reference sequence). V was clipped by 3 bases and J by 5 bases, with 9 bases between them. CDR3 DNA sequence: TGTGCCAGCAGCTCATGGACAGACGAGCAGTACTTC. It is translated as CASSSWTDEQYF.

The CDR3 reads CASSSGTRTFEDEQYF. The DNA for the CDR3 is TGTGCCAGCAGCTCTGGAACTAGGACTTTTGAGGACGAGCAGTACTTC. The chain joins TRBV5-8 to TRBJ2-7; D perhaps matches TRBD2 (5 bases). V lost 3 bases and J lost 5, with 21 bases in between. Per germline, CDR1 SGHTS and CDR2 YDEGEE. The CDR3 is 16 amino acids. Full variable domain (remainder filled in from reference TRBV5-8 and TRBJ2-7): EAGVTQSPTHLIKTRGQQATLRCSPISGHTSVYWYQQALGLGLQFLLWYDEGEERNRGNFPPRFSGRQFPNYSSELNVNALELEDSALYLCASSSGTRTFEDEQYFGPGTRLTVT.

The V and J genes are TRBV9 and TRBJ1-3, with 8 nucleotides matching TRBD1. Looked up from germline, CDR1 is SGDLS and CDR2 is YYNGEE. V lost 3 bases and J lost 0; bases outside the gene matches: 8. The CDR3 spans 17 residues. The CDR3 bases are TGTGCCAGCAGCGCTGCGGGACAGGTCTTCTCTGGAAACACCATATATTTT. It specifies CASSAAGQVFSGNTIYF.

The chain couples TRBV6-6 to TRBJ1-2; D gene uncertain. V was shortened by 0 bases and J by 2 bases, with 7 bases between the two germline ends. CDR3 length: 14 residues. In germline, CDR1 is MNHNY, CDR2 SVGAGI (reference sequence). This CDR3 is CASSYSSGNYGYTF. Here the CDR3 DNA reads TGTGCCAGCAGTTACTCCTCGGGGAACTATGGCTACACCTTC.

J is TRBJ2-2 and V is TRBV9; TRBD1 agrees at 7 bases. The CDR3 spans 14 residues. Germline CDR1 reads SGDLS; CDR2 reads YYNGEE. With V trimmed by 0 bases and J by 7 bases, 3 bases remained unmatched. CDR3 loop: CASSVVQGVGELFF. In nucleotides, the CDR3 is TGTGCCAGCAGCGTAGTCCAGGGGGTCGGGGAGCTGTTTTTT.

The V and J genes are TRBV6-2 or TRBV6-3 and TRBJ2-3; 9 bases are shared with TRBD2. This CDR3 comprises 16 residues. V lost 4 bases and J lost 9; bases outside the gene matches: 14. CDR1 MNHEY and CDR2 SVGEGT come from the germline V gene. The CDR3 spells CASSSPASGTHGTQYF. CDR3 in DNA: TGTGCCAGCAGTTCCCCGGCTAGCGGGACCCACGGGACGCAGTATTTT.

The chain is built from TRBV6-1 and TRBJ2-7; 9 bases are a match to TRBD1. Germline CDR1 reads MNHNS; CDR2 reads SASEGT. V lost 3 bases to trimming and J lost 4 bases; unmatched junction nucleotides: 1. CDR3 length: 13 amino acids. CDR3 sequence (DNA): TGTGCCAGCAGTGAGGACAGGGGATACGAGCAGTACTTC. Its protein is CASSEDRGYEQYF.